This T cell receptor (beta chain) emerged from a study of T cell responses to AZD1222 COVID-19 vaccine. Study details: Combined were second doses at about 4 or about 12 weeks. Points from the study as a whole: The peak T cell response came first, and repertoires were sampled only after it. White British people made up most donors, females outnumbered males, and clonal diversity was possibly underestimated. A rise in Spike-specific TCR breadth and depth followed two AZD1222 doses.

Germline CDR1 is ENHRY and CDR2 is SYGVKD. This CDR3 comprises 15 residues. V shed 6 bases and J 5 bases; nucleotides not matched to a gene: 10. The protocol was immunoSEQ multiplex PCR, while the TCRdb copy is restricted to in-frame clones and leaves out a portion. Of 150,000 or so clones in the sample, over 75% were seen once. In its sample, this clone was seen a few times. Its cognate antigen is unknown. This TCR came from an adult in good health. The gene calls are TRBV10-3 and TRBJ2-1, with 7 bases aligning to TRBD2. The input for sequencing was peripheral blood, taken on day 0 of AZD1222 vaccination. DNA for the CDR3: TGTGCCATCAGCCCGGGGGGAGGCTTAAACAATGAGCAGTTCTTC. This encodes CAISPGGGLNNEQFF.